This is a list of T cell receptor beta chains from one sample in a study of blood T cell repertoires in COVID-19. The data were produced by immunoSEQ multiplex PCR, yet TCRdb's version contains in-frame clones alone and is incomplete. This table has 60,000 to 80,000 clones, less than 90% appearing once. Material for sequencing was peripheral blood. The receptors come from a man aged 45-60 years with active COVID-19. Both conserved end residues are part of each CDR3. A D gene is named only where the DNA matches it firmly. Size is omitted from some rows. Given values are once, few, many or a class for expanded clones.

abundance	v_gene	j_gene	d_gene	len	CDR3nt	CDR3aa
.	TRBV29-1	TRBJ2-1	TRBD2	14	TGCAGCGTTGGACCTAGCGGGATCGGCAATGAGCAGTTCTTC	CSVGPSGIGNEQFF
.	TRBV15	TRBJ2-4	.	12	TGTGCCACCAGCAGAAAGAACGGCATTCAGTACTTC	CATSRKNGIQYF
.	TRBV5-1	TRBJ2-2	.	15	TGCGCCAGCAGCACCGGGTCATCAGGGACCGGGGAGCTGTTTTTT	CASSTGSSGTGELFF
.	TRBV5-1	TRBJ2-7	.	14	TGCGCCAGCAGCCCGAGGGGGACCCCATACGAGCAGTACTTC	CASSPRGTPYEQYF
.	TRBV10-3	TRBJ1-4	.	15	TGTGCCATCAGTTTAACGGGGACACCGAGCGAAAAACTGTTTTTT	CAISLTGTPSEKLFF
.	TRBV6-5	TRBJ2-2	.	14	TGTGCCAGCAGTTTCCGACAGAACACCGGGGAGCTGTTTTTT	CASSFRQNTGELFF
.	TRBV6-2/TRBV6-3	TRBJ2-3	TRBD1	16	TGTGCCAGCAGTTACGGACAGGGCTCACTCACAGATACGCAGTATTTT	CASSYGQGSLTDTQYF
.	TRBV7-2	TRBJ1-5	TRBD1	13	TGTGCCAGCAGCGCACAGGGGGAGTCGCCCCAGCATTTT	CASSAQGESPQHF
.	TRBV5-1	TRBJ2-1	TRBD2	15	TGCGCCAGCAGCTTGGAGACTAGCGGGAACAATGAGCAGTTCTTC	CASSLETSGNNEQFF
.	TRBV29-1	TRBJ2-2	.	12	TGCAGCGTTTGTCCCGAGGCCGGGGAGCTGTTTTTT	CSVCPEAGELFF
once	TRBV9	TRBJ1-6	TRBD1	15	TGTGCCAGCAGCTCCCAAACAGGGGGGAATTCACCCCTCCACTTT	CASSSQTGGNSPLHF
once	TRBV12-3/TRBV12-4	TRBJ2-3	TRBD1	12	TGTGCCAGCACAACGGGACAGAGGCTTAAGAATTTT	CASTTGQRLKNF
.	TRBV19	TRBJ1-5	TRBD1	13	TGTGCCAGCTCCACAGGGGGTTATCAGCCCCAGCATTTT	CASSTGGYQPQHF
.	TRBV2	TRBJ1-5	.	15	TGTGCCAGCAGTTTTCAGGGGAGGGACAATCAGCCCCAGCATTTT	CASSFQGRDNQPQHF
.	TRBV6-4	TRBJ2-1	.	15	TGTGCCAGCAGTGTCTCCGGGGAGGCCTACAATGAGCAGTTCTTC	CASSVSGEAYNEQFF
.	TRBV2	TRBJ1-6	TRBD1	15	TGTGCCAGCACTATCAACCCAGGGGGTAATTCACCCCTCCACTTT	CASTINPGGNSPLHF
.	TRBV30	TRBJ2-5	TRBD2	10	TGTGCCTGGCAAGCGGGAGCCCGGTACTTC	CAWQAGARYF
.	TRBV7-9	TRBJ1-4	.	14	TGTGCCAGCAGCCCCAACAGGGAAATTGAAAAACTGTTTTTT	CASSPNREIEKLFF
.	TRBV7-9	TRBJ1-1	.	13	TGTGCCAGCAGTCATACGGAGGCAACTGAAGCTTTCTTT	CASSHTEATEAFF
.	TRBV6-1	TRBJ2-7	.	12	TGTGCCAGCAGTGAATCAGTCTACGAGCAGTACTTC	CASSESVYEQYF
.	TRBV6-1	TRBJ1-2	.	13	TGTGCCAGCAGTGAAGACCGGGAGTATGGCTACACCTTC	CASSEDREYGYTF
.	TRBV7-6	TRBJ2-7	TRBD1	13	TGTGCCAGCAGCACTGGGACAGGGGGCGAGCAGTACTTC	CASSTGTGGEQYF
.	TRBV19	TRBJ1-6	.	12	TGTGCCAGTAGTACAATTGATTCACCCCTCCACTTT	CASSTIDSPLHF
.	TRBV18	TRBJ1-3	TRBD1	15	TGTGCCAGCTCCGAGGGACAGGGAGAAGCAGACACCATATATTTT	CASSEGQGEADTIYF
.	TRBV27	TRBJ2-1	.	15	TGTGCCAGCAGTCCTCCCCGAGGAGTCCACAATGAGCAGTTCTTC	CASSPPRGVHNEQFF
.	TRBV19	TRBJ1-3	.	16	TGTGCCAGTAGTATGCCCAGGGGAGTTTCTGGAAACACCATATATTTT	CASSMPRGVSGNTIYF
once	TRBV12-3/TRBV12-4	TRBJ1-4	.	13	TGTGCCAGTCGGTCAGCGACTAATGAAAAACTGTTTTTT	CASRSATNEKLFF
.	TRBV7-9	TRBJ1-2	.	13	TGTGCCAGCAGCCTACCCCTGAGCTATGGCTACACCTTC	CASSLPLSYGYTF
.	TRBV5-8	TRBJ1-1	TRBD1	14	TGTGCCAGCAGTTCAGACAGGGGGCGGACTGAAGCTTTCTTT	CASSSDRGRTEAFF
.	TRBV7-2	TRBJ1-6	TRBD1	12	TGTGCCAGCAGACAGGGGGAATCACCCCTCCACTTT	CASRQGESPLHF
.	TRBV19	TRBJ2-1	TRBD2	16	TGTGCCAGTAGTCCGAGCGGGGCGTATCGCGGGGATGAGCAGTTCTTC	CASSPSGAYRGDEQFF
.	TRBV28	TRBJ1-5	.	16	TGTGCCAGCAGTGCTCCTGGCGACAGGTTGAATCAGCCCCAGCATTTT	CASSAPGDRLNQPQHF
.	TRBV19	TRBJ2-2	TRBD1	17	TGTGGATCTAGTGGGACAGCCCTGCCCTCGGACACCGGGGAGCTGTTTTTT	CGSSGTALPSDTGELFF
.	TRBV7-9	TRBJ1-2	.	15	TGTGCCAGCAGCTCCTGGACAGTAGCTAACTATGGCTACACCTTC	CASSSWTVANYGYTF
.	TRBV2	TRBJ1-1	.	16	TGTGCCAGCAGTGAAGGGGGTTCGGGGGTCGGCACTGAAGCTTTCTTT	CASSEGGSGVGTEAFF
.	TRBV9	TRBJ2-1	TRBD1	14	TGTGCCAGCAGCCCAGGACAGGGTAGTAATGAGCAGTTCTTC	CASSPGQGSNEQFF
.	TRBV5-1	TRBJ1-1	.	12	TGCGCCAGCAGCACTCGAACCAATGAAGCTTTCTTT	CASSTRTNEAFF
.	TRBV4-3	TRBJ2-7	TRBD1	15	TGCGCCAGCAGCCAGGAAGTAGGGGGCCCCTACGAGCAGTACTTC	CASSQEVGGPYEQYF
.	TRBV2	TRBJ1-1	.	12	TGTGCCAGCACGCGGGGAACCACTGAAGCTTTCTTT	CASTRGTTEAFF
.	TRBV29-1	TRBJ2-3	.	13	TGCAGCGTTGCGGCGGGGAGCACAGATACGCAGTATTTT	CSVAAGSTDTQYF
.	TRBV3-1/TRBV3-2	TRBJ1-2	.	12	TGTGCCAGCAGCCCGAACAGGGATGGCTACACCTTC	CASSPNRDGYTF
.	TRBV6-5	TRBJ1-5	.	13	TGTGCCAGCAGTCTCACAGATAATCAGCCCCAGCATTTT	CASSLTDNQPQHF
.	TRBV5-1	TRBJ2-2	TRBD2	15	TGCGCCAGCAGCTCGAGCGGGGGTTTCACCGGGGAGCTGTTTTTT	CASSSSGGFTGELFF
.	TRBV4-2	TRBJ2-1	.	19	TGTGCCAGCAGCCAAGATGGGCTAGCAGCTATGAGCTCCTACAATGAGCAGTTCTTC	CASSQDGLAAMSSYNEQFF
once	TRBV7-2	TRBJ2-3	TRBD2	15	TGTGCCAGCAGCCCCCGGCTAGCGGGGGCGGATACGCAGTATTTT	CASSPRLAGADTQYF
.	TRBV5-6	TRBJ2-3	.	13	TGTGCCAGCAGCTCGACAGGCACAGATACGCAGTATTTT	CASSSTGTDTQYF
.	TRBV2	TRBJ2-3	TRBD1	14	TGTGCCAGAAATACAGGGGGAAGGACAGATACGCAGTATTTT	CARNTGGRTDTQYF
.	TRBV30	TRBJ1-4	.	11	TGTGCCTGGAGTACCGCCGGGACACAGAATTTT	CAWSTAGTQNF
once	TRBV11-2	TRBJ2-3	.	15	TGTGCCAGCAGCTTACCGGGTTCAGTCATCCATACGCAGTATTTT	CASSLPGSVIHTQYF
.	TRBV30	TRBJ2-7	TRBD1	11	TGTGCCTTGACAGGGCTCCACGAGCAGTACTTC	CALTGLHEQYF
.	TRBV27	TRBJ2-7	.	15	TGTGCCAGCAGTTTAAGTCACAGGGCCCCCTACGAGCAGTACTTC	CASSLSHRAPYEQYF
.	TRBV7-9	TRBJ2-5	.	16	TGTGCCAGCAGCTTAGCCCCGGACAGTTACCAAGAGACCCAGTACTTC	CASSLAPDSYQETQYF
.	TRBV29-1	TRBJ1-2	TRBD1	15	TGCAGCGTTGAAGTCGGGACAGTTGGAGGGGGTGGCTACACCTTC	CSVEVGTVGGGGYTF
.	TRBV7-2	TRBJ1-5	TRBD1	16	TGTGCCAGCAGCCTATTAGGGACAGGGTTTAATCAGCCCCAGCATTTT	CASSLLGTGFNQPQHF
.	TRBV7-8	TRBJ1-4	TRBD1	14	TGTGCCAGCAGTCATGACAGGGGAGGGGAAAAACTGTTTTTT	CASSHDRGGEKLFF
.	TRBV19	TRBJ2-1	TRBD2	15	TGTGCCAGTAGAGGGACTAGCGGGGGCTATAATGAGCAGTTCTTC	CASRGTSGGYNEQFF
.	TRBV4-3	TRBJ2-2	.	17	TGCGCCAGCAGCCAAGTGTATTCCAGGGGGGAAGGCGGGGAGCTGTTTTTT	CASSQVYSRGEGGELFF
.	TRBV5-5	TRBJ2-4	.	14	TGTGCCAGCAGCTTGGTAAGCGGTCAAAACATTCAGTACTTC	CASSLVSGQNIQYF
.	TRBV5-6	TRBJ2-6	.	18	TGTGCCAGCAGCTTGTTGGCGGGGGCCTTCTCTGGGGCCAACGTCCTGACTTTC	CASSLLAGAFSGANVLTF